Listed here is a single T cell receptor beta chain. The data are from a study of Graves' ophthalmopathy and Graves' hyperthyroidism. The germline CDR1 and CDR2 sequences are SGHTA and FQGTGA. V lost 5 bases to trimming and J lost 7 bases; unmatched junction nucleotides: 10. The CDR3 runs 16 residues. From RNA, the CDR3 regions of TCR beta chains were amplified and sequenced. Scientists carried out first-round RT-PCR using HTBI primers and then a second-round multiplex PCR. TCRdb re-called the multiplex PCR reads through MiXCR, storing one row per CDR3 protein. The sample has roughly 1.1 million distinct CDR3 sequences, 35% to 45% seen once.

Specimen: peripheral blood or thyroid tissue (not recorded which). This chain uses TRBV7-3 with TRBJ1-6; 8 bases map to TRBD1. This TCR was sampled from an adult man with Graves' hyperthyroidism. This chain's CDR3 is CASSTPRQGTNSPLHF. Written as DNA, the CDR3 is TGTGCCAGCAGCACGCCGCGACAGGGGACCAATTCACCCCTCCACTTT. Full variable domain (remainder filled in from reference TRBV7-3 and TRBJ1-6): GAGVSQTPSNKVTEKGKYVELRCDPISGHTALYWYRQSLGQGPEFLIYFQGTGAADDSGLPNDRFFAVRPEGSVSTLKIQRTERGDSAVYLCASSTPRQGTNSPLHFGNGTRLTVT.